This TCR beta chain comes out of a study of cytomegalovirus exposure and HLA in healthy donors. Broader study findings: A later analysis appeared to link common viral pathogens to several of the most significant clusters. The study listed 150 to 200 cytomegalovirus-associated TCR beta chains. In terms of immune exposure information, only CMV serostatus was available. Later examination showed HLA-associated TCR beta chains had greater clonal expansion than equally common others.

PCR was performed using 60 Vbeta and 13 Jbeta primers. Assay used: immunoSEQ multiplex PCR; TCRdb lists only in-frame clones, some missing. This table has roughly 130,000 clones, 82% appearing once. Trimming cost V 5 bases and J 11 bases, with 18 bases left between them. CDR3 length: 13 amino acids. Germline V gene data show CDR1 as MNHEY and CDR2 as SMNVEV (reference sequence). Points on this clone: What it recognizes is unknown.

The TCR comes from a boy younger than 10 in good health and CMV-seronegative. Sequenced input: PBMCs. The chain is built from TRBV27 and TRBJ1-1; no definite D call. As DNA, the CDR3 is TGTGCCAGCAGTCCGAGGGTTCCCCTCTTTGCTTTCTTT. Encoded protein: CASSPRVPLFAFF.